These 21 T cell receptor beta chains were sequenced from one sample in a study of CD8+ T cells in alopecia areata. Extracted from the samples, RNA was reverse transcribed into cDNA to serve as the sequencing template. Assay: immunoSEQ multiplex PCR; the TCRdb copy retains only in-frame clones and omits some. The repertoire has over 150,000 clones, over 55% of them found once; the top ten carry 1.7%. The source was CD4+ T cells sorted from blood, collected at week 0. The receptor source for this set is a human donor with alopecia areata.

The rearrangement uses TRBV7-7 and TRBJ2-5; TRBD1 or TRBD2 may be the D gene (5 bases each). Germline CDR1 is SSHAT and CDR2 is FNYEAQ (reference sequence). The CDR3 runs to 15 residues. The V and J ends lost 1 base and 5 bases respectively, with 14 bases between them. DNA for the CDR3: TGTGCCAGCAGCTTAGTCCCAGGGAGCAGGGAGACCCAGTACTTC. Protein sequence: CASSLVPGSRETQYF.

This clone came up a few times. The chain combines TRBV29-1 with TRBJ2-7; the match to TRBD1 covers 8 bases. Germline V gene lookup returns CDR1 SQVTM and CDR2 ANQGSEA. J lost 7 bases, V lost 7 bases, and 6 bases had no gene match. The CDR3 sequence is 11 residues long. The CDR3 here is CSAKQGGEQYF. The CDR3 coding sequence is TGCAGCGCTAAACAGGGGGGAGAGCAGTACTTC.

The rearrangement links TRBV7-2 to TRBJ1-6, with no clear D. CDR1 is SGHTA and CDR2 is FQGNSA in the germline V gene. The CDR3 is made up of 15 amino acids. Trimming stripped 5 bases from V and 8 bases from J, with 16 bases between. The CDR3 is CASSVDLSRDSPLHF. The CDR3 DNA reads TGTGCCAGCAGCGTAGATCTCAGCCGTGATTCACCCCTCCACTTT.

This clone was detected only once. This sequence joins TRBV10-3 and TRBJ2-1; D might be TRBD2 (5 bases). In germline, CDR1 is ENHRY, CDR2 SYGVKD. The CDR3 is 14 amino acids. The V end lost 4 bases, the J end lost 4 bases, and 11 bases lay between the germline ends. The CDR3 DNA reads TGTGCCATCAGTGTAGGCGGGCCATACAATGAGCAGTTCTTC. This sequence encodes CAISVGGPYNEQFF.

This clone has a handful of counts. The chain is built from TRBV5-1 and TRBJ1-1; 7 bases align to TRBD1. In germline, CDR1 is SGHRS, CDR2 YFSETQ. The CDR3 totals 14 residues. V trimming: 6 bases; J trimming: 5 bases; junction bases outside the gene matches: 10. The CDR3 sequence is CASTLQGRGTEAFF. The CDR3 DNA reads TGCGCCAGCACCCTACAGGGGCGGGGGACTGAAGCTTTCTTT.

V is TRBV29-1 and J is TRBJ1-2; D perhaps matches TRBD1 (6 bases). The CDR3 sequence is 13 residues long. CDR1 and CDR2 (germline): SQVTM, ANQGSEA. V lost 4 bases and J 6 bases, leaving 15 bases between the germline ends. In nucleotides, the CDR3 is TGCAGCGTTGGGACAGTTGGATGGGATGGCTACACCTTC. Translated: CSVGTVGWDGYTF.

V is TRBV5-8 and J is TRBJ2-3, with 8 bases lining up with TRBD1. The CDR3 has 14 amino acids. Germline V gene lookup returns CDR1 SGHTS and CDR2 YDEGEE. Trimming at V came to 4 bases and at J to 3 bases, leaving 4 bases not matched to a gene. The CDR3 region has the DNA TGTGCCAGCAGCAGGAGACAGGGGACAGATACGCAGTATTTT. It translates to CASSRRQGTDTQYF.

CDR3 amino acids: CASSVDSYEQYF. The DNA for the CDR3 is TGTGCCAGCAGCGTAGACAGCTACGAGCAGTACTTC. The genes are TRBV9 and TRBJ2-7; D ambiguous. V dropped 0 bases and J dropped 3 bases, with 4 bases sitting between them. CDR3 size: 12 residues. Germline V gene data show CDR1 as SGDLS and CDR2 as YYNGEE.

As concerns this clone: Other DNA sequences from this sample encode an identical CDR3 as well. CDR3 sequence: CSASGQPNTEAFF. The DNA of the CDR3 is TGCAGCGCCTCTGGACAGCCCAACACTGAAGCTTTCTTT. The chain employs TRBV29-1 and TRBJ1-1; tentative D call: TRBD1 (6 bases). Per germline, CDR1 SQVTM and CDR2 ANQGSEA. The V end was cut by 7 bases, the J end by 2 bases, with 14 bases between. The CDR3 has 13 amino acids. The entire variable domain, with the rest obtained from reference TRBV29-1 and TRBJ1-1, is as follows: SAVISQKPSRDICQRGTSLTIQCQVDSQVTMMFWYRQQPGQSLTLIATANQGSEATYESGFVIDKFPISRPNLTFSTLTVSNMSPEDSSIYLCSASGQPNTEAFFGQGTRLTVV.

The sample holds a few counts of this clone. The chain is built from TRBV4-3 and TRBJ2-7; D is unclear. Looked up from germline, CDR1 is LGHNA and CDR2 is YSLEER. This CDR3 is built from 15 residues. Trimming took off 0 bases at V and 3 bases at J, with 12 bases between the two ends. CDR3 nucleotide sequence: TGCGCCAGCAGCCAAGATCAAGGGTATGGCTACGAGCAGTACTTC. Translated, it gives CASSQDQGYGYEQYF.

This clone was found many times. The chain joins TRBV7-3 to TRBJ2-1, with D perhaps being TRBD1 or TRBD2 (6 bases each). V gave up 2 bases and J gave up 14 bases, with 22 bases separating them. Germline lookup yields CDR1 SGHTA and CDR2 FQGTGA. The CDR3 has 15 residues. The CDR3 loop reads CASSLWGARPQRKFF. DNA for the CDR3: TGTGCCAGCAGCTTATGGGGGGCGCGGCCACAAAGGAAGTTCTTC.

As DNA, the CDR3 is TGTGCCAGCAGTCCCCGTCGGGGGCTCAATGAGCAGTTCTTC. Protein: CASSPRRGLNEQFF. This sequence joins TRBV7-7 and TRBJ2-1; D assignment may be TRBD1 or TRBD2 (6 bases each). V was clipped by 6 bases and J by 6 bases, with 15 bases between them. Germline V lookup: CDR1 SSHAT, CDR2 FNYEAQ (reference sequence). The CDR3 extends over 14 amino acids.

The gene calls are TRBV29-1 and TRBJ1-1, with D unresolved. Trimming took off 4 bases at V and 0 bases at J, with 9 bases between the two ends. Germline values: CDR1 SQVTM, CDR2 ANQGSEA. The CDR3 totals 13 residues. The CDR3 loop reads CSVAQRMNTEAFF. CDR3 nucleotides: TGCAGCGTTGCCCAGCGGATGAACACTGAAGCTTTCTTT.

This rearrangement joins TRBV29-1 to TRBJ2-6; D not resolved. The CDR3 loop spans 13 amino acids. Per the germline V gene, CDR1 is SQVTM and CDR2 is ANQGSEA. V lost 5 bases and J lost 1, with 6 bases in between. The CDR3 sequence: CSVQLSGANVLTF. The CDR3 coding sequence is TGCAGCGTTCAATTATCTGGGGCCAACGTCCTGACTTTC.

The chain joins TRBV29-1 to TRBJ2-7; 7 bases agree with TRBD1. After removal of 0 bases from V and 6 bases from J, the junction contained 11 bases not matched to a gene. The V gene's germline CDR1 is SQVTM and CDR2 ANQGSEA. The CDR3 loop spans 15 amino acids. The CDR3 here is CSVEDNRGPRGEQYF. CDR3 in DNA: TGCAGCGTTGAAGATAACAGGGGTCCACGGGGCGAGCAGTACTTC.

The chain links TRBV7-2 to TRBJ1-6; D is unclear. CDR1 is SGHTA, CDR2 FQGNSA, per germline. The ends were cut back, 7 bases at V and 10 bases at J, with 14 bases in the middle. The CDR3 totals 13 residues. The CDR3 region is CASTGVVMSPLHF. CDR3 DNA sequence: TGTGCCAGCACCGGGGTGGTCATGTCACCCCTCCACTTT.

This chain uses TRBV6-6 with TRBJ2-7, with 7 bases aligning to TRBD2. V lost 0 bases and J lost 3; bases outside the gene matches: 8. Germline V gene lookup returns CDR1 MNHNY and CDR2 SVGAGI (reference sequence). CDR3 length equals 16 residues. The CDR3 nucleotides read TGTGCCAGCAGTTACTCCTTCGGCGGGAGAGACTACGAGCAGTACTTC. Protein: CASSYSFGGRDYEQYF.

This clone has just a few counts. V and J are TRBV10-3 and TRBJ2-5; the D gene is possibly TRBD2 (6 bases). The germline V gene encodes CDR1 ENHRY and CDR2 SYGVKD. The germline V and J ends were trimmed by 1 base and 5 bases, with 17 bases remaining between them. The CDR3 spans 16 residues. DNA of the CDR3: TGTGCCATCAGTGAGTACCAAACAGGAGGGCGTGAGACCCAGTACTTC. Translated: CAISEYQTGGRETQYF.

V gene TRBV29-1 combines with J gene TRBJ2-2; D uncertain. V gave up 6 bases and J gave up 1 base, with 6 bases separating them. CDR3 length: 12 amino acids. Germline V CDR1 and CDR2: SQVTM, ANQGSEA. The CDR3 sequence is CSVVENTGELFF. Written as DNA, the CDR3 is TGCAGCGTCGTGGAGAACACCGGGGAGCTGTTTTTT.

The chain has TRBV4-2 and TRBJ2-5; 8 bases line up with TRBD1. CDR1 LGHNA and CDR2 YNFKEQ come from the germline V gene. Trimming took 3 bases from V and 5 from J; bases not matched to a gene: 5. The CDR3 consists of 14 residues. CDR3 sequence: CASSQTGVEETQYF. CDR3 nucleotides: TGTGCCAGCAGCCAGACAGGGGTTGAGGAGACCCAGTACTTC.

This chain joins TRBV5-1 and TRBJ2-7; D is possibly TRBD1 or TRBD2 (5 bases each). Germline-derived CDR1 and CDR2 are SGHRS and YFSETQ. CDR3 size: 15 residues. With 0 bases removed from V and 4 bases from J, the gap between germline ends came to 14 bases. The CDR3 DNA reads TGCGCCAGCAGCTTGGCCGGGACGTATTCATACGAGCAGTACTTC. It translates to CASSLAGTYSYEQYF.